These T cell receptor beta chains were read from a single sample in a study of blood T cell repertoires in COVID-19. Produced via immunoSEQ multiplex PCR; TCRdb's table is partial and in-frame only. The sample consists of 200,000 to 250,000 clones, around four fifths of them appearing once. Sequenced input: peripheral blood. The source is a woman older than 75 with active or convalescent COVID-19. The CDR3 runs from the conserved cysteine through the conserved F or W. Each record gives: J gene, V gene, clone size, D gene, CDR3 DNA, CDR3 protein. D genes are given only for firm matches. A row's size may be missing; if present it is once, few, many or a size class.

TRBJ2-3 TRBV5-6 NA TRBD2 TGTGCCAGCAGCTCCTCTTTCGGGGGGGCGTATACGCAGTATTTT CASSSSFGGAYTQYF
TRBJ2-2 TRBV7-2 NA NA TGTGCCAGCAGCTTCAGGGGGGTGAACACCGGGGAGCTGTTTTTT CASSFRGVNTGELFF
TRBJ2-3 TRBV6-1 NA TRBD2 TGTGCCAGCAGTGGCGGGACTAGCGGGAGACCAAGCACAGATACGCAGTATTTT CASSGGTSGRPSTDTQYF
TRBJ1-6 TRBV7-6 NA NA TGTGCCAGCAGCTTAGGATACGGAGATTCACCCCTCCACTTT CASSLGYGDSPLHF
TRBJ1-4 TRBV5-1 NA NA TGCGCCAGCAGCGGGCCGGTAGATAATGAAAAACTGTTTTTT CASSGPVDNEKLFF
TRBJ2-3 TRBV5-1 NA TRBD1 TGCGCCAGCAGCTTGGCCGGACAGGGCTCAGATACGCAGTATTTT CASSLAGQGSDTQYF
TRBJ1-5 TRBV19 NA NA TGTGCCAGTACAGGGGCCGCGACCGGATTGCCCCAGCATTTT CASTGAATGLPQHF
TRBJ2-3 TRBV5-1 NA TRBD1 TGCGCCAGCAGCTTTTTAGGGGGCCGCACAGATACGCAGTATTTT CASSFLGGRTDTQYF
TRBJ1-5 TRBV12-3/TRBV12-4 NA NA TGTGCCAGCAGTTTATTGGGGGGTCAGCCCCAGCATTTT CASSLLGGQPQHF
TRBJ1-4 TRBV2 NA NA TGTGCCAGCAGTGGAACCCGGGGGATCGGTGAAAAACTGTTTTTT CASSGTRGIGEKLFF
TRBJ2-7 TRBV6-4 few NA TGTGCCAGCAGTATGACATCAAGCTCCTACGAGCAGTACTTC CASSMTSSSYEQYF
TRBJ1-2 TRBV28 NA NA TGTGCCAGCAGTTCCCCCTCCGGGGTTGGATATGGCTACACCTTC CASSSPSGVGYGYTF
TRBJ2-3 TRBV5-1 NA TRBD2 TGCGCCAGCAGATCCGCTAATATAGCGGGGGCCAGCACAGATACGCAGTATTTT CASRSANIAGASTDTQYF
TRBJ2-1 TRBV27 NA TRBD1 TGTGCCAGCATTAATCCCGGGACAGGGGGCAGGGATGAGCAGTTCTTC CASINPGTGGRDEQFF
TRBJ2-1 TRBV2 NA TRBD2 TGTGCCAGCAGGGCCGGGACTAGCGAGTACAATGAGCAGTTCTTC CASRAGTSEYNEQFF
TRBJ1-4 TRBV3-1/TRBV3-2 NA TRBD1 TGTGCCAGCAGCTTGGTGACAGGGGGCTTCGAAAAACTGTTTTTT CASSLVTGGFEKLFF
TRBJ2-7 TRBV10-2 NA TRBD2 TGCGCCAGCAGTGATGCGAGCGGGGTACCAGGAGGGCACTTC CASSDASGVPGGHF
TRBJ1-5 TRBV11-2 NA NA TGTGCCAGCAGCTCCGGGAATCAGCCCCAGCATTTT CASSSGNQPQHF
TRBJ2-3 TRBV3-1/TRBV3-2 NA TRBD2 TGTGCCAGCAGCCCCCCTGGGGGGGTCGATACGCAGTATTTT CASSPPGGVDTQYF
TRBJ2-1 TRBV4-1 NA NA TGCGCCAGCAGCCGGGGACTGACCGGGTTCGGGGAGCAGTTCTTC CASSRGLTGFGEQFF
TRBJ1-1 TRBV29-1 NA NA TGCAGCGCTTGGGACACCTCAAGGGACACTGAAGCTTTCTTT CSAWDTSRDTEAFF
TRBJ2-1 TRBV6-2/TRBV6-3 NA TRBD2 TGTGCCAGCAGCAAAGTCGGGGGGGGACCGAACAATGAGCAGTTCTTC CASSKVGGGPNNEQFF
TRBJ2-5 TRBV5-4 NA TRBD2 TGTGCCAGCAGCTATACTAGCGCCCCGGAGACCCAGTACTTC CASSYTSAPETQYF
TRBJ2-2 TRBV3-1/TRBV3-2 NA NA TGTGCCAGCACCAAGGGGGGGGCCACCGGGACTTATACCGGGGAGCTGTTTTTT CASTKGGATGTYTGELFF
TRBJ2-1 TRBV5-4 NA TRBD2 TGTGCCAGCAGCTTCGGCGGGAGGGCCAGCAATGAGCAGTTCTTC CASSFGGRASNEQFF
TRBJ2-7 TRBV11-3 NA TRBD2 TGTGCCAGCAGCTTTGGGGTTGCGGGGGACTACGAGCAGTACTTC CASSFGVAGDYEQYF
TRBJ1-6 TRBV4-3 many NA TGCGCCAGCAGCCAAGACAGCTATAATTCACCCCTCCACTTT CASSQDSYNSPLHF
TRBJ1-5 TRBV2 NA NA TGTGCCAGCAGCCGACAGTCTAGCAATCAGCCCCAGCATTTT CASSRQSSNQPQHF
TRBJ1-6 TRBV30 NA TRBD1 TGTGCCTCCGGACAGGGGGAAGCTTCACCCCTCCACTTT CASGQGEASPLHF
TRBJ2-7 TRBV13 NA TRBD2 TGTGCCAGCAGCTCGGAGGGGCGGGGGGGCTCCTACGAGCAGTACTTC CASSSEGRGGSYEQYF
TRBJ1-2 TRBV5-6 NA NA TGTGCCAGCAGCTTGTTTATTACAGCAGTTAACTATGGCTACACCTTC CASSLFITAVNYGYTF
TRBJ2-7 TRBV10-3 NA TRBD2 TGTGCCATCAGTGACCCTAGCGGGGCCACACCCTACGAGCAGTACTTC CAISDPSGATPYEQYF
TRBJ2-5 TRBV5-4 few NA TGTGCCAGCAGGGAACAGGGTTTGGAGACCCAGTACTTC CASREQGLETQYF
TRBJ2-7 TRBV6-6 NA TRBD1 TGTGCCAGCAGTCAAATAACCCTGCGGACAGGGGCCACCAGCGAGCAGTACTTC CASSQITLRTGATSEQYF
TRBJ2-5 TRBV11-3 NA NA TGTGCCAGCAGCCCCGCGGGCGAGAGTACAGAGACCCAGTACTTC CASSPAGESTETQYF
TRBJ2-5 TRBV10-3 NA NA TGTGCCATCAGGACTACTAATAACCAAGAGACCCAGTACTTC CAIRTTNNQETQYF
TRBJ2-7 TRBV7-9 once TRBD1 TGTGCCAGCAGCCCCAGGGACAGGGGGGCCTACGAGCAGTACTTC CASSPRDRGAYEQYF
TRBJ2-3 TRBV29-1 once TRBD2 TGCAGCGTTGAAACTAGCGGGAGTACGCTATATCGCACAGATACGCAGTATTTT CSVETSGSTLYRTDTQYF
TRBJ1-6 TRBV5-1 NA TRBD1 TGCGCCAGCAGCACAGACAGGGGGCGTGATAATTCACCCCTCCACTTT CASSTDRGRDNSPLHF
TRBJ1-5 TRBV6-5 few NA TGTGCCAGCAGTTCGGGGGGAGGGCAGCCCCAGCATTTT CASSSGGGQPQHF
TRBJ2-5 TRBV5-4 NA TRBD1 TGTGCCAGCAGCTTGGGGGGACAGGGGAGGGTATGGGAAGAGACCCAGTACTTC CASSLGGQGRVWEETQYF
TRBJ1-2 TRBV7-8 NA TRBD1 TGTGCCAGCAGCTCCGGGGACAGCTATGGCTACACCTTC CASSSGDSYGYTF
TRBJ2-2 TRBV28 few TRBD2 TGTGCCAGCAGTTCTAGCGGGGGTACCGGGGAGCTGTTTTTT CASSSSGGTGELFF
TRBJ2-3 TRBV7-2 NA NA TGTGCCAGCAGCTTAGATATATCCACAGATACGCAGTATTTT CASSLDISTDTQYF
TRBJ1-1 TRBV19 once TRBD1 TGTGCCAGTAGTAGGCAGGGACAGGGTAACCCTGAAGCTTTCTTT CASSRQGQGNPEAFF
TRBJ2-5 TRBV4-2 NA TRBD2 TGTGCCAGCAGCCAAGACCAACTAGCGGGCCCCCAAGAGACCCAGTACTTC CASSQDQLAGPQETQYF
TRBJ2-1 TRBV28 NA NA TGTGCCAGCAGTTTTGTATTCGGTCTCTACAATGAGCAGTTCTTC CASSFVFGLYNEQFF
TRBJ1-6 TRBV21-1 NA NA TGTGCCAGCAGCAAAGATGACAGGGAGAATTCACCCCTCCACTTT CASSKDDRENSPLHF
TRBJ2-1 TRBV7-6 NA TRBD2 TGTGCCAGCAGCCCTAATCGAGGACTAGCGGGGGTGTACAATGAGCAGTTCTTC CASSPNRGLAGVYNEQFF
TRBJ1-2 TRBV15 NA TRBD1 TGTGCCACCAGCTGGACAGGGGGCTATGGCTACACCTTC CATSWTGGYGYTF
TRBJ1-6 TRBV30 NA TRBD1 TGTGCCTGGAGGCTCCTAGGACAGGGGAATTCACCCCTCCACTTT CAWRLLGQGNSPLHF
TRBJ2-3 TRBV14 NA NA TGTGCCAGCAGCCTCGGAACAGGGAGAAGCACAGATACGCAGTATTTT CASSLGTGRSTDTQYF
TRBJ2-1 TRBV5-1 NA TRBD2 TGCGCCAGCAGTAGGATTAGCGGGATTGGGCCCCATGAGCAGTTCTTC CASSRISGIGPHEQFF
TRBJ1-3 TRBV25-1 NA TRBD1 TGTGCCAGCTGTCCCACAGGGGGCTCTGGAAACACCATATATTTT CASCPTGGSGNTIYF
TRBJ2-6 TRBV7-8 NA NA TGTGCCAGCGGGCTGTCCGGGGCCAACGTCCTGACTTTC CASGLSGANVLTF
TRBJ2-5 TRBV11-2 NA NA TGTGCCAGCAGCTTAAGGAGTGAGACCCAGTACTTC CASSLRSETQYF
TRBJ2-5 TRBV12-3/TRBV12-4 NA NA TGTGCCAGCAGTCACACTAGGGGGGAGACCCAGTACTTC CASSHTRGETQYF
TRBJ2-1 TRBV5-4 NA NA TGTGCCAGCAGCTTCCCAGGGGGTCCGGGGGATGAGCAGTTCTTC CASSFPGGPGDEQFF